The 14 T cell receptor beta chains given below trace back to one sample, sequenced in a study of CD4 T cells in relation to SARS-CoV-2 and coronaviruses. This table comes from immunoSEQ multiplex PCR, and its TCRdb copy is limited to in-frame clones, with some not included. The sample shows some 30,000 clones, about 80% of them seen only once. CD4+ T cells from unexposed donors were obtained before the COVID-19 pandemic (2011-2018). Isolation of CD4+ T cells took place after approximately 10 days in culture. Their cognate antigens are unknown. Sequenced sample: CD4+ T cells from PBMCs, cultured in vitro. These receptors were taken from a human donor in good health.

The rearrangement uses TRBV5-1 and TRBJ2-1; 12 bases line up with TRBD2. V lost 4 bases and J lost 9; bases outside the gene matches: 14. The CDR3 consists of 17 residues. The germline V gene has CDR1 SGHRS and CDR2 YFSETQ. The CDR3 DNA sequence: TGCGCCAGCAGCCCCAGGGGTCTAGCGGGAGGGCCGGGTGAGCAGTTCTTC. The encoded protein is CASSPRGLAGGPGEQFF. Full variable domain (outside the CDR3, taken from reference TRBV5-1 and TRBJ2-1): KAGVTQTPRYLIKTRGQQVTLSCSPISGHRSVSWYQQTPGQGLQFLFEYFSETQRNKGNFPGRFSGRQFSNSRSEMNVSTLELGDSALYLCASSPRGLAGGPGEQFFGPGTRLTVL.

The rearrangement uses TRBV7-2 and TRBJ2-3; D perhaps matches TRBD1 (6 bases). Between the trimmed V and J ends, which lost 0 bases and 9 bases, there was a span of 7 bases. CDR3 length: 12 residues. CDR1 is SGHTA and CDR2 is FQGNSA in the germline V gene. CDR3 protein: CASSLAQGTQYF. The CDR3 bases are TGTGCCAGCAGCTTAGCTCAGGGGACGCAGTATTTT. Full variable domain (missing parts from reference TRBV7-2 and TRBJ2-3): GAGVSQSPSNKVTEKGKDVELRCDPISGHTALYWYRQSLGQGLEFLIYFQGNSAPDKSGLPSDRFSAERTGGSVSTLTIQRTQQEDSAVYLCASSLAQGTQYFGPGTRLTVL.

The rearrangement links TRBV10-3 to TRBJ2-1; 9 bases map to TRBD1. The V and J ends lost 3 bases and 2 bases, in that order; junction bases with no gene match: 5. There are 16 residues in the CDR3. CDR1 and CDR2 (germline): ENHRY, SYGVKD. The CDR3 DNA reads TGTGCCATCAGTGAAGGAACAGGGGGCGCCTACAATGAGCAGTTCTTC. Translated: CAISEGTGGAYNEQFF.

The chain has TRBV6-5 and TRBJ2-7; D uncertain. Trimming pared 6 bases from V and 0 bases from J, leaving 9 bases between. The CDR3 length is 13 residues. Germline lookup yields CDR1 MNHEY and CDR2 SVGAGI. In nucleotides, the CDR3 is TGTGCCAGCAGCACTACCCCCTCCTACGAGCAGTACTTC. Its translation: CASSTTPSYEQYF.

The chain uses TRBV7-2 and TRBJ2-5; 11 bases align to TRBD1. In germline, CDR1 is SGHTA, CDR2 FQGNSA. V shed 4 bases, J shed 4 bases, and the junction held 8 bases outside the gene matches. The CDR3 has 16 residues. The CDR3 nucleotides are TGTGCCAGCAGCTCCCCCCGGGACAGGGGGTTAGAGACCCAGTACTTC. This translates into CASSSPRDRGLETQYF.

The chain carries TRBV19 and TRBJ2-4; 8 bases agree with TRBD1. Germline values: CDR1 LNHDA, CDR2 SQIVND (reference sequence). The CDR3 is 15 residues long. The ends lost 5 bases at V and 1 base at J; junction bases unmatched: 4. The CDR3, as DNA: TGTGCCAGTAGTGAGGACAGGGTGGCCAAAAACATTCAGTACTTC. Protein sequence: CASSEDRVAKNIQYF.

The chain uses TRBV12-3 or TRBV12-4 and TRBJ2-7; D is perhaps TRBD1 (5 bases). V was trimmed by 5 bases and J by 3 bases, leaving 8 bases between them. The CDR3 spans 12 residues. CDR3 DNA sequence: TGTGCCAGCAGTGTCGACAGCTACGAGCAGTACTTC. Amino acid sequence: CASSVDSYEQYF.

V gene TRBV7-9 combines with J gene TRBJ1-4; a possible D gene is TRBD1 (6 bases). The V gene's germline CDR1 is SEHNR and CDR2 FQNEAQ (reference sequence). This CDR3 comprises 15 residues. The V end was cut by 4 bases, the J end by 5 bases, with 14 bases between. The CDR3 sequence: CASSSGQSKNEKLFF. In DNA, the CDR3 is TGTGCCAGCAGCTCCGGACAGTCTAAAAATGAAAAACTGTTTTTT.

The rearrangement joins TRBV19 to TRBJ2-2; D not resolved. Per germline, CDR1 LNHDA and CDR2 SQIVND (reference sequence). The V end was cut by 3 bases, the J end by 4 bases, with 9 bases between. The length of the CDR3 is 14 residues. In nucleotides, the CDR3 is TGTGCCAGTAGTATTAAGGGTCCCACCGGGGAGCTGTTTTTT. This encodes CASSIKGPTGELFF.

This chain uses TRBV30 with TRBJ2-3; D remains unclear. Germline values: CDR1 GTSNPN, CDR2 SVGIG (reference sequence). Trimming pared 3 bases from V and 1 base from J, leaving 8 bases between. The CDR3 is 13 residues long. CDR3 region: CAWRVLGTDTQYF. Here the CDR3 DNA reads TGTGCCTGGAGAGTATTGGGCACAGATACGCAGTATTTT.

The chain uses TRBV6-6 and TRBJ1-3; D remains ambiguous. V was cut by 0 bases and J by 2 bases, with 8 bases left in between. This CDR3 has 15 amino acids. The germline V gene has CDR1 MNHNY and CDR2 SVGAGI (reference sequence). CDR3 residues: CASSYSWETGNTIYF. The CDR3 DNA sequence: TGTGCCAGCAGTTACTCATGGGAGACTGGAAACACCATATATTTT.

This clone was detected only once. J is TRBJ1-5 and V is TRBV19, with a possible D match to TRBD1 (5 bases). Trimming shortened V by 8 bases and J by 0 bases, and 23 bases separated the two germline ends. CDR3 length equals 18 residues. Germline CDR1 and CDR2: LNHDA and SQIVND (reference sequence). Here the CDR3 reads CASRSGTLRLLSNQPQHF. Here the CDR3 DNA reads TGTGCCAGTCGATCCGGGACCCTGAGGCTCCTTAGCAATCAGCCCCAGCATTTT.

This chain uses TRBV11-1 with TRBJ2-7; D is perhaps TRBD2 (6 bases). Germline V gene lookup returns CDR1 SGHAT and CDR2 FQDESV (reference sequence). V was trimmed by 0 bases and J by 4 bases, leaving 10 bases between them. This CDR3 region has 14 residues. This chain's CDR3 is CASSLAPGGYEQYF. DNA for the CDR3: TGTGCCAGCAGCTTAGCGCCCGGGGGTTACGAGCAGTACTTC.

The chain joins TRBV14 to TRBJ2-7; the match to TRBD1 covers 9 bases. V lost 5 bases to trimming and J lost 0 bases; unmatched junction nucleotides: 5. The CDR3 is 15 residues long. From germline, CDR1 is SGHDN and CDR2 FVKESK. This chain's CDR3 is CASSATGGGSYEQYF. CDR3 sequence (DNA): TGTGCCAGCAGCGCGACAGGGGGAGGCTCCTACGAGCAGTACTTC.